The 24 T cell receptor beta chains in this list originate from one sample, sequenced in a study of cytomegalovirus exposure and HLA in healthy donors. The PCR made use of 60 Vbeta and 13 Jbeta primers. Sequenced by immunoSEQ multiplex PCR; TCRdb stores in-frame clones only, minus some. Recorded for this sample: about 77,000 clones. Sequenced material: PBMCs. The receptors here all came from a man aged 50 or older in good health and CMV-seropositive.

CDR3 residues: CASSDRGTDTQYF. CDR3 DNA sequence: TGCGCCAGCAGTGACAGGGGCACAGATACGCAGTATTTT. The chain links TRBV10-2 to TRBJ2-3, with TRBD1 as a possible D gene (5 bases). Between the trimmed V and J ends, which lost 3 bases and 1 base, there was a span of 5 bases. The CDR3 contains 13 residues. CDR1 is WSHSY, CDR2 SAAADI, per germline.

This rearrangement joins TRBV19 to TRBJ1-1; tentative D call: TRBD1 (6 bases). CDR1 and CDR2 (germline): LNHDA, SQIVND (reference sequence). The length of the CDR3 is 15 residues. Between the trimmed V and J ends, which lost 3 bases and 0 bases, there was a span of 11 bases. CDR3 sequence: CASSIQQGVNTEAFF. DNA for the CDR3: TGTGCCAGTAGTATCCAACAGGGAGTGAACACTGAAGCTTTCTTT.

The chain employs TRBV5-4 and TRBJ2-1, with unresolved D. The V gene lost 4 bases and the J gene lost 3 bases, with 14 bases spanning the gap. CDR3 length: 15 residues. Germline V gene data show CDR1 as SGHNT and CDR2 as YYREEE (reference sequence). The CDR3 nucleotides are TGTGCCAGCAGCCCCGACTTTGTAGACTACAATGAGCAGTTCTTC. It codes for CASSPDFVDYNEQFF.

This chain connects TRBV12-5 to TRBJ1-4; D gene unclear. With 1 base removed from V and 5 bases from J, the gap between germline ends came to 5 bases. This CDR3 is 13 amino acids long. CDR1 is LGHNT, CDR2 FRNRAP, per germline. The CDR3 DNA reads TGTGCTAGTGGTTTGGACAGCAATGAAAAACTGTTTTTT. Residues: CASGLDSNEKLFF.

The CDR3: CSVVLRGKETQYF. As DNA, the CDR3 is TGCAGCGTAGTCTTAAGAGGAAAAGAGACCCAGTACTTC. The gene calls are TRBV29-1 and TRBJ2-5, with no clear D. Per the germline V gene, CDR1 is SQVTM and CDR2 is ANQGSEA. CDR3 length: 13 residues. V shed 6 bases and J shed 3 bases, with 14 bases lying between them. The full variable domain, in which reference TRBV29-1 and TRBJ2-5 provide the parts outside the CDR3, is SAVISQKPSRDICQRGTSLTIQCQVDSQVTMMFWYRQQPGQSLTLIATANQGSEATYESGFVIDKFPISRPNLTFSTLTVSNMSPEDSSIYLCSVVLRGKETQYFGPGTRLLVL.

The chain has TRBV13 and TRBJ1-1, with TRBD1 as a possible D gene (6 bases). V gave up 4 bases and J gave up 5 bases, with 17 bases separating them. The CDR3 length is 15 residues. From germline, CDR1 is PRHDT and CDR2 FYEKMQ (reference sequence). As DNA, the CDR3 is TGTGCCAGCAGCTATTCCCCCAGGGGTGGTACTGAAGCTTTCTTT. Its protein is CASSYSPRGGTEAFF.

V is TRBV2 and J is TRBJ2-3; the D is unclear. The CDR3 covers 15 residues. V was pared by 0 bases and J by 6 bases, with 13 bases between. Germline values: CDR1 SNHLY, CDR2 FYNNEI. Here the CDR3 reads CASSEAGPRWDTQYF. The CDR3 bases are TGTGCCAGCAGTGAAGCTGGGCCCCGGTGGGATACGCAGTATTTT.

The chain uses TRBV29-1 and TRBJ2-1, with D perhaps matching TRBD2 (5 bases). Germline V gene data show CDR1 as SQVTM and CDR2 as ANQGSEA. The CDR3 is 12 residues long. V was clipped by 5 bases and J by 4 bases, with 9 bases between them. CDR3 sequence (DNA): TGCAGCGTTTCACGGGGATACAATGAGCAGTTCTTC. Its protein is CSVSRGYNEQFF.

This chain uses TRBV10-3 with TRBJ1-1; TRBD1 aligns across 7 bases. The CDR3 extends over 15 amino acids. Germline CDR1 reads ENHRY; CDR2 reads SYGVKD. V lost 4 bases, J lost 5 bases, and 10 bases stayed unmatched. CDR3 amino acids: CAISVVGGERTEAFF. The DNA of the CDR3 is TGTGCCATCAGTGTGGTAGGGGGCGAGAGGACTGAAGCTTTCTTT.

The CDR3 sequence is CASSYRDRGYGGYTF. Written as DNA, the CDR3 is TGTGCCAGCAGTTACCGGGACAGGGGGTACGGTGGCTACACCTTC. The chain employs TRBV2 and TRBJ1-2, with 11 bases identical to TRBD1. CDR3 length: 15 amino acids. Germline-derived CDR1 and CDR2 are SNHLY and FYNNEI. V shed 5 bases and J 7 bases; nucleotides not matched to a gene: 9.

The genes are TRBV9 and TRBJ2-7; maybe TRBD2 (5 bases). The CDR3 spans 16 residues. Deletions cut 4 bases from V and 5 bases from J, with 22 bases between. The germline gives CDR1 SGDLS, CDR2 YYNGEE. Here the CDR3 reads CASSPPEGSFNNEQYF. The CDR3 DNA sequence: TGTGCCAGCAGCCCCCCTGAGGGATCCTTTAACAACGAGCAGTACTTC.

The chain uses TRBV30 and TRBJ1-1; D remains ambiguous. This CDR3 has 12 residues. Looked up from germline, CDR1 is GTSNPN and CDR2 is SVGIG (reference sequence). Trimming removed 7 bases from V and 4 bases from J, with 13 bases in between. The CDR3 reads CASKVPGTEAFF. In DNA form, the CDR3 reads TGTGCCTCAAAGGTCCCGGGCACTGAAGCTTTCTTT.

The rearrangement joins TRBV5-1 to TRBJ1-2, with D possibly TRBD1 on 5 matching bases. The CDR3 consists of 14 residues. Germline V gene lookup returns CDR1 SGHRS and CDR2 YFSETQ. The V gene lost 0 bases and the J gene lost 4 bases, with 10 bases spanning the gap. The CDR3 DNA sequence: TGCGCCAGCAGCTTGGAAGGGGAGGTCTATGGCTACACCTTC. Translated, it gives CASSLEGEVYGYTF. The variable domain in full, completed from reference TRBV5-1 and TRBJ1-2, reads KAGVTQTPRYLIKTRGQQVTLSCSPISGHRSVSWYQQTPGQGLQFLFEYFSETQRNKGNFPGRFSGRQFSNSRSEMNVSTLELGDSALYLCASSLEGEVYGYTFGSGTRLTVV.

J is TRBJ1-1 and V is TRBV4-2; D might be TRBD1 (6 bases). CDR1 LGHNA and CDR2 YNFKEQ come from the germline V gene. V lost 4 bases and J 4 bases, leaving 13 bases between the germline ends. CDR3 length: 14 amino acids. Here the CDR3 DNA reads TGTGCCAGCAGCCTACAGGGTGGGGGCACTGAAGCTTTCTTT. Translation: CASSLQGGGTEAFF.

This chain uses TRBV27 with TRBJ2-3; D possibly corresponds to TRBD1 (6 bases). Germline loops: CDR1 MNHEY, CDR2 SMNVEV (reference sequence). V gave up 5 bases and J gave up 2 bases, with 11 bases separating them. The CDR3 contains 14 residues. DNA for the CDR3: TGTGCCAGCAGTACAGGGACATCCACAGATACGCAGTATTTT. It yields the protein CASSTGTSTDTQYF.

This chain links TRBV14 with TRBJ2-1; D is perhaps TRBD2 (5 bases). V lost 4 bases and J lost 2, with 15 bases in between. The CDR3 runs to 16 residues. CDR1 and CDR2 (germline): SGHDN, FVKESK. The CDR3 DNA is TGTGCCAGCAGCCTCCGAGCGGAACTAACCTACAATGAGCAGTTCTTC. It encodes CASSLRAELTYNEQFF. The variable domain in full, with the rest retrieved from reference TRBV14 and TRBJ2-1, is EAGVTQFPSHSVIEKGQTVTLRCDPISGHDNLYWYRRVMGKEIKFLLHFVKESKQDESGMPNNRFLAERTGGTYSTLKVQPAELEDSGVYFCASSLRAELTYNEQFFGPGTRLTVL.

This chain uses TRBV7-6 with TRBJ2-5, with 8 nucleotides matching TRBD2. Germline CDR1 reads SGHVS; CDR2 reads FNYEAQ. The CDR3 covers 14 residues. The ends lost 4 bases at V and 7 bases at J; junction bases unmatched: 8. The CDR3 DNA reads as TGTGCCAGCAGCTGGGCGGGGGGAGAAGGGACCCAGTACTTC. Translation: CASSWAGGEGTQYF. The full variable domain, its missing parts supplied by reference TRBV7-6 and TRBJ2-5, is GAGVSQSPRYKVTKRGQDVALRCDPISGHVSLYWYRQALGQGPEFLTYFNYEAQQDKSGLPNDRFSAERPEGSISTLTIQRTEQRDSAMYRCASSWAGGEGTQYFGPGTRLLVL.

This chain connects TRBV21-1 to TRBJ1-2; the DNA was not compared with TRBD1, the D call given in the table. TRBV21-1 is termed a pseudogene. The CDR3 runs to 17 residues. The CDR3 nucleotides read TGTGCCAGCAGCCTTCAACAGGGGGCCGATGGGCCCTATGGCTACACCTTC. Residues: CASSLQQGADGPYGYTF.

V and J are TRBV4-1 and TRBJ2-2; 7 bases map to TRBD1. V was clipped by 5 bases and J by 4 bases; unmatched bases: 10. The CDR3 runs to 16 residues. CDR1 is MGHRA, CDR2 YSYEKL, per germline. CDR3 residues: CASSEPRGLSTGELFF. CDR3 bases: TGCGCCAGCAGCGAACCGAGGGGGCTATCCACCGGGGAGCTGTTTTTT.

This chain joins TRBV7-2 and TRBJ2-5, with a weak D call TRBD1 (6 bases). This CDR3 has 13 amino acids. V was shortened by 2 bases and J by 3 bases, with 7 bases between the two germline ends. Germline CDR1 SGHTA, CDR2 FQGNSA. The CDR3 DNA reads as TGTGCCAGCAGCTTAAACAGGGAAGAGACCCAGTACTTC. This gives the protein CASSLNREETQYF.

The V gene is TRBV5-5, the J gene TRBJ1-2, with D possibly matching TRBD1 (5 bases). Trimming removed 4 bases at V and 4 bases at J, with 17 bases between. The germline gives CDR1 SGHKS, CDR2 YYEKEE (reference sequence). CDR3 length equals 15 residues. This chain's CDR3 is CASSVGVGQAYGYTF. In DNA, the CDR3 is TGTGCCAGCAGCGTGGGGGTGGGGCAGGCCTATGGCTACACCTTC.

The gene calls are TRBV5-6 and TRBJ1-1; D is uncertain. The CDR3 extends over 13 amino acids. Germline V gene lookup returns CDR1 SGHDT and CDR2 YYEEEE. V was shortened by 2 bases and J by 2 bases, with 7 bases between the two germline ends. CDR3 DNA: TGTGCCAGCAGCTTCCCCCGTAACACTGAAGCTTTCTTT. This encodes CASSFPRNTEAFF.

The CDR3 DNA is TGTGCCAGCAGTGACGCAGGGAACACCGGGGAGCTGTTTTTT. Protein: CASSDAGNTGELFF. The V call is TRBV6-1, the J call TRBJ2-2, with D hard to call. The CDR3 runs 14 residues. CDR1 is MNHNS and CDR2 is SASEGT in the germline V gene. V was trimmed by 3 bases and J by 1 base, leaving 6 bases between them.

The chain links TRBV4-1 to TRBJ2-4; TRBD1 matches 9 bases. The CDR3 loop spans 16 amino acids. Germline V gives CDR1 MGHRA, CDR2 YSYEKL. Losses at the gene ends were 1 base for V and 1 base for J; bases not matched to a gene: 2. The CDR3 DNA sequence: TGCGCCAGCAGCCAAGGACAGGGGGGGGCCAAAAACATTCAGTACTTC. Protein: CASSQGQGGAKNIQYF.